The 8 T cell receptor beta chains reported below all come from one sample, sequenced in a study of T-cell memory formation after mild COVID-19. TCRdb redid the calling of the 5' RACE reads with MiXCR, one entry per CDR3 protein. Seen here are 100,000 to 150,000 distinct CDR3 sequences, 15% to 20% observed once, and the top ten hold 4% to 6%. The sequenced material came from PBMCs or a T cell subset sorted from them (not recorded which). These receptors were collected from a man between 18 and 35 years old who had mild COVID-19 (a few samples of this study predate the infection). Cell type and time point are not known.

This clonotype was seen a handful of times. This chain connects TRBV6-2 or TRBV6-3 to TRBJ2-7; D possibly corresponds to TRBD1 (5 bases). This CDR3 comprises 15 residues. V was pared by 8 bases and J by 6 bases, with 23 bases between. Germline V gives CDR1 MNHEY, CDR2 SVGEGT. This CDR3 is CASVARPSGLAEQYF. CDR3 DNA sequence: TGTGCCAGCGTCGCACGCCCCTCAGGGCTGGCCGAGCAGTACTTC.

As regards this clonotype: A junction boundary mismatches the germline segment, possibly from a read error. This chain uses TRBV6-5 with TRBJ2-3; D not resolved. Germline V gene lookup returns CDR1 MNHEY and CDR2 SVGAGI. This CDR3 is 13 amino acids long. The CDR3 DNA is TGTGCCAGCAGTTACCGGGCTAGGGATACGAAGTATTTT. This sequence encodes CASSYRARDTKYF.

The V call is TRBV19, the J call TRBJ2-1; D perhaps matches TRBD2 (5 bases). With 7 bases removed from V and 3 bases from J, the gap between germline ends came to 16 bases. This CDR3 region has 15 residues. Germline loops: CDR1 LNHDA, CDR2 SQIVND (reference sequence). Written as DNA, the CDR3 is TGTGCCAGTAACAGTCGGGGTTACTTCTACAATGAGCAGTTCTTC. Translating it yields CASNSRGYFYNEQFF.

This sequence joins TRBV7-3 and TRBJ2-5, with TRBD1 as a possible D gene (6 bases). Deletions cut 5 bases from V and 5 bases from J, with 15 bases between. Per the germline V gene, CDR1 is SGHTA and CDR2 is FQGTGA. The CDR3 runs 14 residues. The CDR3 DNA is TGTGCCAGCAGCCCAACCGGGACACTGGAGACCCAGTACTTC. Its protein product is CASSPTGTLETQYF.

The genes are TRBV7-2 and TRBJ2-1; 8 bases agree with TRBD1. Germline CDR1 reads SGHTA; CDR2 reads FQGNSA. This CDR3 contains 13 residues. The junction had 4 bases not matched to a gene; V was cut back by 7 bases and J by 5 bases. The CDR3 DNA sequence: TGTGCCAGCATCGGACAGGGTCACAATGAGCAGTTCTTC. Its protein is CASIGQGHNEQFF.

This clonotype was observed a handful of times. The V call is TRBV7-3, the J call TRBJ2-2, with D perhaps assigned TRBD1 or TRBD2 (5 bases each). V was clipped by 5 bases and J by 5 bases, with 15 bases between them. Germline CDR1 SGHTA, CDR2 FQGTGA. The CDR3 consists of 15 residues. The CDR3 DNA sequence: TGTGCCAGCAGCCCTCGGTTAGGGGAGACCGGGGAGCTGTTTTTT. It encodes CASSPRLGETGELFF.

J is TRBJ2-1 and V is TRBV9, with 7 bases fitting TRBD2. V lost 1 base, J lost 8 bases, and 12 bases stayed unmatched. This CDR3 is 16 amino acids long. Germline loops: CDR1 SGDLS, CDR2 YYNGEE. CDR3 nucleotides: TGTGCCAGCAGCGTAAATGACCGGGGGGAAGGGGATGAGCAGTTCTTC. Translation gives CASSVNDRGEGDEQFF.

This chain joins TRBV20-1 and TRBJ2-7; tentative D call: TRBD1 (5 bases). Germline CDR1 DFQATT, CDR2 SNEGSKA (reference sequence). Trimming shortened V by 0 bases and J by 0 bases, and 12 bases separated the two germline ends. The CDR3 is 15 amino acids. CDR3 region: CSARDLSRDSYEQYF. The CDR3, as DNA: TGCAGTGCTAGAGATCTTTCCAGGGACTCCTACGAGCAGTACTTC.